This TCR beta chain was recovered during a study of shared clonotypes between healthy human individuals (dated by TCRdb to 2020 to 2021). About the full investigation: Two women and a few men aged 18 to 49 years were included in the cohort. Blood TCR repertoires of several healthy adults were deeply sequenced to estimate repertoire size and the extent of clonotype sharing between individuals. To increase sequencing depth and limit assay-specific biases, TCR repertoire library preparation and sequencing were carried out by different laboratories using diverse techniques. Per donor, three plates each were used for CD4 naive and CD4 memory, two for CD8 naive, and one for CD8 memory. Per donor, leukapheresis produced somewhere between about 0.8 and 9 billion PBMCs. The study at large found these results: Even with the large sequencing depth, rarefaction of the sorted-subset datasets indicated that sequencing was incomplete. Because the study included only a small number of donors, the genetic and exposure-history diversity represented was limited. Across four donors, around 5.4% of naive CD4, approximately 3.5% of naive CD8, 2% to 2.5% of memory CD4, and under 0.45% of memory CD8 clonotypes were shared. Naive subsets generally had larger estimated clonotype richness than memory subsets did. Only blood was sampled, and tissue TCR repertoires likely differ from those in blood. Higher generation probabilities were observed for clonotypes shared by all four sorted-subset donors than for non-shared clonotypes. Pairwise subsampling indicated that sequencing depth was expected to affect the degree of clonotype sharing among donors.

TCR CDR3 regions were amplified from genomic DNA by multiplex PCR using the deep immunoSEQ assay. Extracted genomic DNA from each cell subset was distributed evenly across all wells of several immunoSEQ 96-well plates, and each plate was treated as a replicate. For sorted subsets, around 200 ng genomic DNA, equal to 30,000 to 35,000 T cell genomes, was loaded into each replicate PCR. Purified libraries were quantified with a Qubit 3.0 fluorometer, sized on a Bioanalyzer 2100, and re-quantified with the KAPA Library Quantification kit. A separate single-read 150-cycle Illumina NextSeq 550 flow cell was used to sequence each immunoSEQ 96-well plate. On the study's bioinformatics: The immunoSEQ output contained only junctional sequences without quality scores, so filtering could not match that applied to full-length reads. Sequences were annotated with PyIR, a Python wrapper for IgBLAST v1.9, using IMGT germline references to assign V/J genes and CDR3. Reads were filtered out if the reads had weak V/J assignments (E-value above 1e-6), no CDR3, stop codons, out-of-frame junctions, or ambiguous translated residues. V3J clonotypes were defined by identical inferred V gene, J gene, and CDR3 amino acid sequence. Percentage overlap between repertoires was calculated by dividing the number of shared unique clonotypes by the size of the smaller repertoire. Richness of each repertoire was evaluated using RTK rarefaction, the Chao1 estimator, and Recon v2.1 estimates of unobserved clonotypes. Generation probabilities for all TCRbeta clonotypes obtained by the gDNA method from several donors were computed using OLGA. TCRdb carries this immuneACCESS record with in-frame sequences only. Its versions omit some clonotypes, under half of them owing to an unresolved V gene in the studies checked, with the rest unexplained. The DNA gave D and trimming, while V, J and clone size come from that table. The sample includes 2 million to 2.5 million clones, with about nine tenths observed a single time. About 0.36% of the sample lies in the top ten.

Regarding this clone: This receptor's antigen is unknown. Base qualities are missing; no much larger clone stands one base away.

Ends trimmed: V by 2 bases, J by 9 bases; bases unmatched to a gene: 10. Reading the germline V gene gives CDR1 SGHTA and CDR2 FQGTGA. Inclusive of the bounding cysteine and phenylalanine, the CDR3 is 15 residues long. Only the CDR3 DNA is retained, 45 bases long and in frame from the first base. Donors were healthy HIV-negative adults with no recently reported acute infections or vaccinations. Only Caucasian adults living in Nashville, Tennessee, USA were represented among the donors. Magnetic negative selection was used to enrich CD4+ T cells, after which naive cells were positively selected on CD45RA and the negative fraction became the memory subset. Blood was obtained by leukapheresis, after which PBMCs were separated by Ficoll-Histopaque density gradient centrifugation and cryopreserved in liquid nitrogen vapor phase. Purity and quantity of every magnetically sorted T cell population were checked by analytical flow cytometry. Genomic DNA was isolated from each sorted fraction and quantified by UV absorbance on a Nanodrop 2000c.

The sample comprised naive CD4+ T cells from PBMCs. The cell subset or site label on this specimen signifies: CD45RA+ positively selected. The TCR sequence derives from a man aged 18 to 29 in good health. Some clones in this sample may be carry-over from other donors' samples. The chain joins TRBV7-3 to TRBJ1-2, with 9 bases in between that match TRBD1. The nucleotides are TGTGCCAGCAGCTTAGGGGGACAGGGACCATCTAGCTACACCTTC. Translated, it reads CASSLGGQGPSSYTF.